Below, one T cell receptor (beta chain) is given with its context. The time point denotes: patch test 1, 2 weeks after DPC sensitization. Treatment specified: therapeutic diphenylcyclopropenone sensitization with weekly scalp DPC. This sample stems from a study of human T cells and chemical hapten exposure. Across the study: Each patient's scalp received weekly diphenylcyclopropenone throughout the roughly 25-week study.

During construction of the library, unique molecular identifiers were attached to individual cDNA molecules for quantitative, reproducible TCR counting. TCRdb independently ran MiXCR on the RACE reads; one entry per CDR3 protein. The sample lists around 340,000 distinct CDR3 sequences; 6% to 8.5% were seen once. This CDR3 has 18 amino acids. The germline V gene encodes CDR1 MGHRA and CDR2 YSYEKL. The ends lost 4 bases at V and 4 bases at J; junction bases unmatched: 18. The sample consisted of whole blood, taken in connection with sensitization to the hapten diphenylcyclopropenone (DPC). This chain uses TRBV4-1 with TRBJ1-1, with 7 bases matching TRBD1. The receptor was derived from a woman between 18 and 29 years old with alopecia areata. Some clones in this sample may be carry-over from other donors' samples. CDR3 sequence: CASSPFLRGQSGGTEAFF. In nucleotides, the CDR3 is TGCGCCAGCAGCCCCTTCTTAAGGGGACAGTCAGGAGGCACTGAAGCTTTCTTT.